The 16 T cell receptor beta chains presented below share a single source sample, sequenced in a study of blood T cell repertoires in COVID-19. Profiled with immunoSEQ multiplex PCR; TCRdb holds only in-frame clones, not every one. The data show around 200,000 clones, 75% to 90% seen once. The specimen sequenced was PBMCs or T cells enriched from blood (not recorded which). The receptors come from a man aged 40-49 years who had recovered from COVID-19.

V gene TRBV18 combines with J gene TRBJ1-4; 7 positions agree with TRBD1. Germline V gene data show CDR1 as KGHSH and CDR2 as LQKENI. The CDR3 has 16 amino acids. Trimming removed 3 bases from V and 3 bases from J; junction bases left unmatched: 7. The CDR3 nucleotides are TGTGCCAGCTCACCTCAACAGGGGAGAGCTAATGAAAAACTGTTTTTT. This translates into CASSPQQGRANEKLFF.

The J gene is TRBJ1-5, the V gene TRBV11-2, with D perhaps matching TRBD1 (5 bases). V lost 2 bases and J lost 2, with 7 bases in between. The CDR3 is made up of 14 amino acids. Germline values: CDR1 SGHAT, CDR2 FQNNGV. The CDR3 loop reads CASSLIGGNQPQHF. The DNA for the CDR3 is TGTGCCAGCAGCTTAATAGGGGGCAATCAGCCCCAGCATTTT.

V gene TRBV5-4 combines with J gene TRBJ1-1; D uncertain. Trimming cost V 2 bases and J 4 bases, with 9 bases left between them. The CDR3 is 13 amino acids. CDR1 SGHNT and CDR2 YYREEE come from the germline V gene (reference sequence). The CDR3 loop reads CASSLAGSTEAFF. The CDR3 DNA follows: TGTGCCAGCAGCTTAGCGGGCAGCACTGAAGCTTTCTTT.

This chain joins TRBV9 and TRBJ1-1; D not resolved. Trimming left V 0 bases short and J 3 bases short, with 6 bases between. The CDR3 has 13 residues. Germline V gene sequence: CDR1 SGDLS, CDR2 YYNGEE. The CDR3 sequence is CASSVGSDTEAFF. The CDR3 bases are TGTGCCAGCAGCGTAGGATCGGACACTGAAGCTTTCTTT.

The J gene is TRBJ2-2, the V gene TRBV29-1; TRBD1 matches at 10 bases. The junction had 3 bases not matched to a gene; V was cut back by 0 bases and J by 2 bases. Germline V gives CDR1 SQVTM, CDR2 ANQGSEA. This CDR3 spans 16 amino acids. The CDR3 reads CSVEDRDRGNTGELFF. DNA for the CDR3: TGCAGCGTTGAAGACCGGGACAGGGGTAACACCGGGGAGCTGTTTTTT.

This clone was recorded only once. The CDR3 nucleotides read TGTGCCACCAGTCTACAGGGGGCGCAGCCCCAGCATTTT. It is translated as CATSLQGAQPQHF. The rearrangement joins TRBV15 to TRBJ1-5, with 9 nucleotides matching TRBD1. With V trimmed by 6 bases and J by 7 bases, 4 bases remained unmatched. This CDR3 has 13 residues. Germline assignment: CDR1 LNHNV and CDR2 YYDKDF (reference sequence).

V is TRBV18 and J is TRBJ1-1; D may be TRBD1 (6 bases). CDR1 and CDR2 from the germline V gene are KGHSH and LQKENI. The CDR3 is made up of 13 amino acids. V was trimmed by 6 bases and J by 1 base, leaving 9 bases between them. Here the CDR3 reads CASSPTGNTEAFF. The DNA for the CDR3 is TGTGCCAGCTCCCCGACAGGGAACACTGAAGCTTTCTTT.

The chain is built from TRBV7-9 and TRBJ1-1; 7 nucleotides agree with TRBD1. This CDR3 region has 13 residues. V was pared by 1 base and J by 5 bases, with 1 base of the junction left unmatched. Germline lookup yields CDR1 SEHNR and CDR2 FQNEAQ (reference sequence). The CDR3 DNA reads TGTGCCAGCAGCTTAGAGGGACAGACTGAAGCTTTCTTT. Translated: CASSLEGQTEAFF.

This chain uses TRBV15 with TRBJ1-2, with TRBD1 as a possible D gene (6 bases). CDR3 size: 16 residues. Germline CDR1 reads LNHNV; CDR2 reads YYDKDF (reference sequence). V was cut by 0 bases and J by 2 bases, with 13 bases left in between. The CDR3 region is CATSRDYKQGNYGYTF. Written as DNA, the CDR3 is TGTGCCACCAGCAGAGATTATAAACAGGGAAACTATGGCTACACCTTC.

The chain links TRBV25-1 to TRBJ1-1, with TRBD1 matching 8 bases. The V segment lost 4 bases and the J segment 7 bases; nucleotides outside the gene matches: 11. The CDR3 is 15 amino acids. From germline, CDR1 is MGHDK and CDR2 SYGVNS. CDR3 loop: CASSGPGGGSDEAFF. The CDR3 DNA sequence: TGTGCCAGCAGTGGTCCAGGGGGCGGTTCAGATGAAGCTTTCTTT.

The CDR3 reads CASSEGPPTSGQETQYF. The DNA of the CDR3 is TGTGCCAGCAGTGAAGGTCCCCCGACTAGCGGGCAAGAGACCCAGTACTTC. The chain links TRBV2 to TRBJ2-5, with 10 bases matching TRBD2. Germline trimming cut 1 base from V and 2 bases from J; bases unmatched to any gene: 7. This CDR3 is 17 amino acids long. From germline, CDR1 is SNHLY and CDR2 FYNNEI.

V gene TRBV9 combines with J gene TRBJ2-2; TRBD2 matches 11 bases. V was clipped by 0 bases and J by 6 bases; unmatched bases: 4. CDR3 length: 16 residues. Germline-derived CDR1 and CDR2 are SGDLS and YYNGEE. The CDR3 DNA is TGTGCCAGCAGCGTAGGTGGTAGCGGGAGGGCCGGGGAGCTGTTTTTT. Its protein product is CASSVGGSGRAGELFF.

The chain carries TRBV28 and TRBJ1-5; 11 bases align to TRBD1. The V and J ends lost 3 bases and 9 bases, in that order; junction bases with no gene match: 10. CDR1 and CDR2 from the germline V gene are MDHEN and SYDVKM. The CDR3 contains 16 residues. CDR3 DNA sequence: TGTGCCAGCAGTTTCGGACAGGGGGCTGAAGGATCGCCCCAGCATTTT. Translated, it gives CASSFGQGAEGSPQHF.

This CDR3 is CASSYSGTRNYNEQFF. Written as DNA, the CDR3 is TGTGCCAGCAGTTACTCTGGGACAAGAAACTACAATGAGCAGTTCTTC. V is TRBV6-2 or TRBV6-3 and J is TRBJ2-1; a weak D match, TRBD1 (6 bases). Germline values: CDR1 MNHEY, CDR2 SVGEGT. This CDR3 is 16 amino acids long. Trimming cost V 0 bases and J 3 bases, with 12 bases left between them.

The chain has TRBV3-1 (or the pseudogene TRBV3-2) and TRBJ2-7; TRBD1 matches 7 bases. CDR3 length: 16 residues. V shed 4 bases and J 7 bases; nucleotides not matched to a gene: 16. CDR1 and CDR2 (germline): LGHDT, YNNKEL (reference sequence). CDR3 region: CASSRNSLRTGREQYF. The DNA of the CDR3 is TGTGCCAGCAGCCGAAATTCCCTCAGGACAGGCCGGGAGCAGTACTTC.

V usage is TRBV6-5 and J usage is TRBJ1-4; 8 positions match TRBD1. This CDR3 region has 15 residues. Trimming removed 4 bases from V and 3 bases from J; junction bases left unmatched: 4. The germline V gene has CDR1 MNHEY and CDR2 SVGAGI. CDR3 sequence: CASSSRGLANEKLFF. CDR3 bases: TGTGCCAGCAGTTCCAGGGGGCTGGCTAATGAAAAACTGTTTTTT.